This entry features one T cell receptor beta chain sequence. This clonotype has a handful of counts. Its recognized antigen is unknown. One base away there is no much larger clone; base qualities are not given. Library preparation employed PCR. Sequenced using an Illumina HiSeq 2500. To reduce PCR and sequencing biases, unique molecular identifiers were built into the TCR beta cDNA libraries. Per 1 to 10 million input T cells, some 500,000 cDNA molecules were obtained, such that each molecule approximated one T cell. The same protocol used for the earlier healthy control dataset was applied to prepare and sequence the patient libraries. Within a given batch, samples were prepared together, multiplexed and sequenced on the same HiSeq lane. Under the source paper's analysis protocol: Raw barcoded reads were processed with MIGEC, and single-read molecular identifier groups were discarded before consensus assembly and CDR3 extraction. VDJtools was used for post-analysis of the clonotype tables, and diversity was normalized by down-sampling every dataset to the size of the smallest sample. In repertoire overlap clustering, CDR3 amino acid sequences, but not nucleotide sequences, were matched to correct batch-related cross-sample contamination. Clones were called with MiXCR by TCRdb after fastp trimmed the public reads at Q25, and only in-frame beta chains were retained. Rows are unified per CDR3 protein, each entry keeping the most common DNA and genes. What appears here as the V and J calls and clone size reflects TCRdb's work, not the paper's. This sample holds some 700,000 distinct CDR3 sequences; about 60% were observed only once. Clones ranked in the top ten supply around 11% of the sample.

TCR beta repertoires were profiled from peripheral blood of 13 young patients with multiple sclerosis to demonstrate the VDJtools post-analysis software. The multiple sclerosis patients were children and adolescents ranging in age from 6 to 15 years. This sample was included in a study of post-analysis software for immune sequencing data (dated by TCRdb to between 2015 and 2016). Study-wide context: The recorded disease courses included relapsing-remitting, secondary progressive and progressive-relapsing multiple sclerosis, and some patients had no subtype annotation. Patient repertoires were compared against about a dozen previously published healthy control repertoires from donors aged 6 to 25 years. A subset of samples was prepared in parallel using single-end sample barcoding, then pooled and co-amplified after Illumina adapter ligation. The study at large found these results: Direct clustering with F measure showed strong co-clustering of samples prepared in the same batch, prompting a batch-effect correction. Multiple sclerosis patients had significantly lower normalized Chao1 diversity than controls, a result that suggests substantial peripheral T-cell clonal expansion. The multiple sclerosis patient group was slightly younger than the control group. Significantly higher frequencies in patients than in controls were found for roughly 5 TRBV segments, including TRBV5-6, TRBV5-1 and TRBV20-1.

According to the germline V gene, CDR1 reads SQVTM and CDR2 reads ANQGSEA. Taken from cysteine to phenylalanine, the CDR3 has 13 residues. Left in the record is the CDR3 DNA by itself, 39 bases read in frame from the first base. The junction carries 17 bases between V and J, which are trimmed by 7 bases and 6 bases respectively. This clonotype was sampled from a girl aged 2 to 9 with multiple sclerosis. The chain was built from TRBV29-1 and TRBJ2-3, with TRBD2 tentatively as D gene (7 bases match). The sample was blood. The sequenced DNA is TGCAGCGGGACAGTTCCCGGGAGGGATACGCAGTATTTT. This sequence encodes CSGTVPGRDTQYF.